This T cell receptor (beta chain) comes out of a study of T cell changes during pregnancy in multiple sclerosis. Produced via immunoSEQ multiplex PCR; TCRdb's table is partial and in-frame only. The profile shows 100,000 or so clones, around 93% of them singletons. J was trimmed by 8 bases and V by 2 bases; bases with no gene match: 28. Looked up from germline, CDR1 is SGHVS and CDR2 is FNYEAQ. The CDR3 sequence is 22 residues long. This clonotype originated in a female donor with multiple sclerosis, enrolled in a pregnancy study. Sequencing used peripheral blood, obtained before pregnancy. V and J are TRBV7-6 and TRBJ1-4; 8 bases agree with TRBD1. This CDR3 reads CASSLYSGRKRVGPGQGEKLFF. The DNA of the CDR3 is TGTGCCAGCAGCTTATATTCAGGCCGTAAGCGGGTTGGGCCCGGACAGGGCGAAAAACTGTTTTTT.